The 10 T cell receptor beta chains in this list originate from one sample, sequenced in a study of blood T cell repertoires in COVID-19. Generated by immunoSEQ multiplex PCR, the TCRdb table keeps only in-frame clones and is missing some. The sample has 85,000 to 95,000 clones, about nine tenths seen once. The sample was peripheral blood. All receptors derive from a woman in her forties or fifties in a cohort sampled during active COVID-19.

In DNA, the CDR3 is TGTGCCAGCATTAAAGGACAGGGCCACGAAAAACTGTTTTTT. The encoded protein is CASIKGQGHEKLFF. J is TRBJ1-4 and V is TRBV21-1; TRBD1, the table's D call, lacks a check against the DNA. TRBV21-1 is deemed a pseudogene. This CDR3 contains 14 residues.

The CDR3 region is CASSPRWRDLAKNIQYF. The CDR3 coding sequence is TGTGCCAGCAGTCCACGATGGAGGGATTTAGCCAAAAACATTCAGTACTTC. The J gene is TRBJ2-4, the V gene TRBV27; D is perhaps TRBD2 (6 bases). V was pared by 5 bases and J by 0 bases, with 17 bases between. Germline CDR1 and CDR2: MNHEY and SMNVEV (reference sequence). CDR3 length: 17 residues.

V gene TRBV27 combines with J gene TRBJ1-1; D remains ambiguous. The CDR3 length is 15 residues. V was trimmed by 0 bases and J by 1 base, leaving 9 bases between them. CDR1 and CDR2 from the germline V gene are MNHEY and SMNVEV (reference sequence). CDR3 nucleotide sequence: TGTGCCAGCAGTTTATCGGTGGGAGGGAACACTGAAGCTTTCTTT. Protein: CASSLSVGGNTEAFF.

Written as DNA, the CDR3 is TGTGCCAGCAGCACAACGACTAGCGGGAACACAGATACGCAGTATTTT. Its protein is CASSTTTSGNTDTQYF. This sequence joins TRBV7-9 and TRBJ2-3, with TRBD2 matching over 11 bases. There are 16 residues in the CDR3. CDR1 and CDR2 from the germline V gene are SEHNR and FQNEAQ (reference sequence). V was clipped by 5 bases and J by 2 bases; unmatched bases: 6.

This rearrangement joins TRBV6-2 or TRBV6-3 to TRBJ1-2; possible D gene TRBD1, 6 bases. V dropped 0 bases and J dropped 8 bases, with 13 bases sitting between them. Germline V lookup: CDR1 MNHEY, CDR2 SVGEGT. The CDR3 extends over 14 amino acids. The CDR3 DNA reads TGTGCCAGCAGTTACTCGCTGGGGGCAGCAGGCTACACCTTC. Protein product: CASSYSLGAAGYTF.

The chain carries TRBV6-2 or TRBV6-3 and TRBJ1-1, with 7 bases aligning to TRBD1. After removal of 0 bases from V and 0 bases from J, the junction contained 4 bases not matched to a gene. Germline V gene lookup returns CDR1 MNHEY and CDR2 SVGEGT. The CDR3 covers 16 residues. This chain's CDR3 is CASSYSLGQMNTEAFF. Written as DNA, the CDR3 is TGTGCCAGCAGTTACTCATTGGGACAGATGAACACTGAAGCTTTCTTT.

In DNA, the CDR3 is TGTGCCAGCCGGGATAAGTTAGAGACCCAGTACTTC. Amino acids: CASRDKLETQYF. This chain links TRBV3-1 (or the pseudogene TRBV3-2) with TRBJ2-5; a weak D match, TRBD2 (5 bases). Germline CDR1 LGHDT, CDR2 YNNKEL (reference sequence). The CDR3 sequence is 12 residues long. Trimming cost V 8 bases and J 4 bases, with 11 bases left between them.

The rearrangement uses TRBV11-1 and TRBJ1-1, with D possibly being TRBD1 (6 bases). Per germline, CDR1 SGHAT and CDR2 FQDESV (reference sequence). The V and J ends lost 0 bases and 7 bases respectively, with 12 bases between them. The CDR3 is 14 residues long. The CDR3 DNA reads as TGTGCCAGCAGCTTAGCTCACCCGGACAGTGAAGCTTTCTTT. It encodes CASSLAHPDSEAFF.

The CDR3 protein is CSVEVGEAETQYF. CDR3 nucleotide sequence: TGCAGCGTTGAAGTTGGGGAGGCGGAGACCCAGTACTTC. This rearrangement joins TRBV29-1 to TRBJ2-5; D is possibly TRBD2 (6 bases). CDR1 SQVTM and CDR2 ANQGSEA come from the germline V gene. V was shortened by 1 base and J by 5 bases, with 11 bases between the two germline ends. CDR3 length: 13 amino acids.

This clone has just one count. The V and J genes are TRBV3-1 (or the pseudogene TRBV3-2) and TRBJ2-2, with TRBD2 matching over 12 bases. The V gene end was trimmed by 6 bases and the J gene end by 5 bases; junction bases not matched to a gene: 4. The CDR3 has 15 amino acids. CDR1 LGHDT and CDR2 YNNKEL come from the germline V gene (reference sequence). CDR3 amino acids: CASSFGTSGTGELFF. The CDR3 region has the DNA TGTGCCAGCAGTTTCGGGACTAGCGGGACCGGGGAGCTGTTTTTT.